The 21 T cell receptor beta chains presented below share a single source sample, sequenced in a study of T-cell reconstitution after alpha-beta-depleted transplantation in children. Researchers prepared the TCRbeta library using unique molecular identifiers, the study reports. From the PCR reads, TCRdb called clonotypes with MiXCR, one entry per CDR3 protein. Here the sample spans some 200,000 distinct CDR3 sequences, 9.7% being singletons. The sequenced sample was PBMCs from the stem cell graft donor, obtained from the stem cell graft. These receptors all stem from a human donor who donated a stem cell graft to a child with SCID.

At least ten counts were recorded for this clonotype. This chain connects TRBV7-9 to TRBJ1-4; D might be TRBD1 (6 bases). CDR1 and CDR2 (germline): SEHNR, FQNEAQ (reference sequence). This CDR3 has 16 amino acids. Trimming stripped 1 base from V and 0 bases from J, with 9 bases between. CDR3 sequence reads: CASSLGRGPTNEKLFF. Written as DNA, the CDR3 is TGTGCCAGCAGCTTAGGGCGGGGGCCAACTAATGAAAAACTGTTTTTT. The whole variable domain, remainder taken from reference TRBV7-9 and TRBJ1-4, is DTGVSQNPRHKITKRGQNVTFRCDPISEHNRLYWYRQTLGQGPEFLTYFQNEAQLEKSRLLSDRFSAERPKGSFSTLEIQRTEQGDSAMYLCASSLGRGPTNEKLFFGSGTQLSVL.

This clonotype was seen only a few times. The chain recombines TRBV6-1 with TRBJ2-6, with 7 bases matching TRBD1. Trimming took 7 bases from V and 1 from J; bases not matched to a gene: 4. This CDR3 is built from 15 residues. In germline, CDR1 is MNHNS, CDR2 SASEGT. CDR3: CASTLTGSGANVLTF. Here the CDR3 DNA reads TGTGCCAGCACCTTGACAGGGTCTGGGGCCAACGTCCTGACTTTC.

This clonotype was recorded once. A single base separates this from a much larger clone, so it may be a read error. The CDR3 sequence: CASSVQGLAVGKQETQYF. The CDR3 region has the DNA TGTGCCAGCAGCGTACAGGGACTAGCGGTGGGCAAACAAGAGACCCAGTACTTC. The rearrangement joins TRBV7-3 to TRBJ2-5; TRBD2 aligns across 11 bases. Germline CDR1 reads SGHTA; CDR2 reads FQGTGA. J was trimmed by 2 bases and V by 5 bases; bases with no gene match: 13. There are 18 residues in the CDR3.

This clonotype was detected ten times or more. This sequence joins TRBV6-1 and TRBJ1-2, with D possibly matching TRBD1 (5 bases). CDR3 length: 13 amino acids. V was cut by 6 bases and J by 4 bases, with 12 bases left in between. Germline V gives CDR1 MNHNS, CDR2 SASEGT. CDR3 amino acids: CASRDTKGYGYTF. CDR3 sequence (DNA): TGTGCCAGCAGGGACACAAAGGGCTATGGCTACACCTTC.

This clonotype was recorded at least ten times. This chain links TRBV20-1 with TRBJ2-5; TRBD2 matches at 9 bases. Germline trimming cut 0 bases from V and 5 bases from J; bases unmatched to any gene: 7. The germline gives CDR1 DFQATT, CDR2 SNEGSKA (reference sequence). The CDR3 is 15 amino acids. The CDR3 spells CSARDPTSGKETQYF. DNA of the CDR3: TGCAGTGCTAGAGATCCGACTAGCGGCAAGGAGACCCAGTACTTC.

The chain links TRBV20-1 to TRBJ2-7, with 10 nucleotides matching TRBD2. Germline CDR1 and CDR2: DFQATT and SNEGSKA (reference sequence). The length of the CDR3 is 15 residues. The trim removed 1 base at V and 2 bases at J, leaving 5 bases unmatched. The CDR3 coding sequence is TGCAGTGCTAGAGTGAGCACTAGCGGGGCCTACGAGCAGTACTTC. Its protein is CSARVSTSGAYEQYF.

This clonotype was seen more than once but under ten times. J is TRBJ1-2 and V is TRBV6-1; 7 nucleotides match TRBD1. V was pared by 7 bases and J by 5 bases, with 13 bases of the junction left unmatched. The CDR3 runs 15 residues. The germline CDR1 and CDR2 sequences are MNHNS and SASEGT. CDR3: CASNRQGPRLYGYTF. CDR3 DNA: TGTGCCAGCAACCGACAGGGCCCCAGACTATATGGCTACACCTTC.

This clonotype was picked up many times. The V gene is TRBV6-6, the J gene TRBJ2-1; no clear D gene. CDR1 MNHNY and CDR2 SVGAGI come from the germline V gene (reference sequence). CDR3 length: 13 amino acids. V was clipped by 7 bases and J by 5 bases, with 12 bases between them. CDR3 amino acids: CASIQTGNNEQFF. CDR3 sequence (DNA): TGTGCCAGCATTCAAACCGGTAACAATGAGCAGTTCTTC.

In its sample, this clonotype was seen many times. J is TRBJ2-2 and V is TRBV27; D gene unclear. Germline loops: CDR1 MNHEY, CDR2 SMNVEV (reference sequence). This CDR3 comprises 13 residues. Trimming took 3 bases from V and 2 from J, leaving 4 bases between them. CDR3 residues: CASSFQNTGELFF. The CDR3 coding sequence is TGTGCCAGCAGTTTCCAAAACACCGGGGAGCTGTTTTTT.

This clonotype was counted ten times or more. The gene calls are TRBV11-2 and TRBJ2-5; the match to TRBD2 covers 7 bases. This CDR3 comprises 13 residues. CDR1 and CDR2 (germline): SGHAT, FQNNGV. The trim removed 1 base at V and 4 bases at J, leaving 0 bases unmatched. DNA for the CDR3: TGTGCCAGCAGCTTAGGGGAGGGAGAGACCCAGTACTTC. Translation: CASSLGEGETQYF.

This clonotype has a count of ten or more. Here the CDR3 DNA reads TGTGCCAGCAGCCAAGATTACCTACCCAGCTCCTACGAGCAGTACTTC. It specifies CASSQDYLPSSYEQYF. The chain couples TRBV3-1 to TRBJ2-7; D is unclear. The length of the CDR3 is 16 residues. The V gene lost 0 bases and the J gene lost 0 bases, with 12 bases spanning the gap. Germline loops: CDR1 LGHDT, CDR2 YNNKEL (reference sequence).

Notes on this clonotype: It may be a read error: a sequence one base away is much more abundant. V gene TRBV5-1 combines with J gene TRBJ1-1; D perhaps matches TRBD1 (5 bases). Germline V lookup: CDR1 SGHRS, CDR2 YFSETQ. The CDR3 runs 13 residues. DNA for the CDR3: TGCGCCAGCAGGCTTCAAAACGGGGCTGAAGCTTCCTTT. Protein product: CASRLQNGAEASF. The full variable domain, rest sourced from reference TRBV5-1 and TRBJ1-1, is KAGVTQTPRYLIKTRGQQVTLSCSPISGHRSVSWYQQTPGQGLQFLFEYFSETQRNKGNFPGRFSGRQFSNSRSEMNVSTLELGDSALYLCASRLQNGAEASFGQGTRLTVV.

The rearrangement uses TRBV5-1 and TRBJ2-1, with no clear D. The CDR3 has 13 amino acids. CDR1 SGHRS and CDR2 YFSETQ come from the germline V gene. V lost 2 bases to trimming and J lost 8 bases, with 11 bases between them. The CDR3 sequence: CASSFPPGHEQFF. The DNA for the CDR3 is TGCGCCAGCAGCTTTCCCCCGGGTCATGAGCAGTTCTTC.

There are many counts of this clonotype. The V gene is TRBV4-1, the J gene TRBJ2-7; no definite D call. The CDR3 extends over 15 amino acids. The germline V and J ends were trimmed by 4 bases and 3 bases, with 16 bases remaining between them. Germline lookup yields CDR1 MGHRA and CDR2 YSYEKL. The CDR3 loop is CASSRTPVGDYEQYF. CDR3 DNA sequence: TGCGCCAGCAGCCGGACGCCAGTTGGGGACTACGAGCAGTACTTC.

This clonotype was recorded many times. The chain recombines TRBV6-5 with TRBJ2-3; 7 bases match TRBD1. CDR3 length: 17 amino acids. V gave up 6 bases and J gave up 0 bases; unmatched junction bases: 12. Germline values: CDR1 MNHEY, CDR2 SVGAGI. The CDR3 loop reads CASSRYRGPSSTDTQYF. The DNA of the CDR3 is TGTGCCAGCAGCCGTTACAGGGGACCTTCGAGCACAGATACGCAGTATTTT.

Many counts were recorded for this clonotype. CDR3 region: CASSLRQSGPHF. CDR3 nucleotide sequence: TGTGCCAGCAGTCTAAGACAGTCAGGACCCCACTTT. The chain joins TRBV12-3 or TRBV12-4 to TRBJ1-6; possibly TRBD1 for D (5 bases). CDR3 size: 12 residues. V dropped 5 bases and J dropped 18 bases, with 17 bases sitting between them.

The table lists this clonotype with many counts. The rearrangement links TRBV6-6 to TRBJ1-6; D unclear. This CDR3 is 13 amino acids long. Germline assignment: CDR1 MNHNY and CDR2 SVGAGI (reference sequence). The V and J ends lost 2 bases and 7 bases respectively, with 6 bases between them. CDR3 loop: CASSYDGNSPLHF. The CDR3 bases are TGTGCCAGCAGTTACGACGGGAATTCACCCCTCCACTTT.

This clonotype was picked up many times. The V and J genes are TRBV20-1 and TRBJ1-6; a possible D gene is TRBD1 (6 bases). The CDR3 has 16 residues. The germline V gene encodes CDR1 DFQATT and CDR2 SNEGSKA (reference sequence). V shed 0 bases and J shed 4 bases, with 13 bases lying between them. The CDR3 loop reads CSARDRGFGYNSPLHF. CDR3 DNA sequence: TGCAGTGCTAGAGATAGGGGGTTTGGATATAATTCACCCCTCCACTTT.

This clonotype came up many times. The chain carries TRBV7-8 and TRBJ1-1, with D possibly being TRBD1 (5 bases). The germline CDR1 and CDR2 sequences are SGHVS and FQNEAQ. CDR3 length: 14 amino acids. The V and J ends lost 1 base and 5 bases respectively, with 11 bases between them. Here the CDR3 DNA reads TGTGCCAGCAGCTTAGGAGGGACTGGGACTGAAGCTTTCTTT. Protein product: CASSLGGTGTEAFF.

This clonotype was found many times. The chain combines TRBV5-1 with TRBJ1-2; a weak D match, TRBD1 (6 bases). V lost 0 bases and J lost 3, with 12 bases in between. CDR3 size: 15 residues. Germline V CDR1 and CDR2: SGHRS, YFSETQ. CDR3 bases: TGCGCCAGCAGCTTGGCCGGGGGCGGCGACTATGGCTACACCTTC. This codes for CASSLAGGGDYGYTF.

This clonotype was observed many times. The chain is built from TRBV11-1 and TRBJ2-1, with D uncertain. Germline values: CDR1 SGHAT, CDR2 FQDESV (reference sequence). The germline V and J ends were trimmed by 5 bases and 8 bases, with 16 bases remaining between them. The CDR3 loop spans 14 amino acids. The DNA for the CDR3 is TGTGCCAGCAGCCTGGGCATGGAACCTGATGAGCAGTTCTTC. Encoded protein: CASSLGMEPDEQFF.